Included here is one T cell receptor (beta chain) sequence, with context. V was cut by 3 bases and J by 11 bases, with 19 bases left in between. The CDR3 has 13 amino acids. Germline values: CDR1 GTSNPN, CDR2 SVGIG (reference sequence). The source of the sample is a study of control samples from healthy donors and cancer patients. Profiling relied on immunoSEQ multiplex PCR, and the TCRdb table lists in-frame clones only, not all of them. The repertoire has around 250,000 clones, approximately 80% of them found once; the top ten carry 13%. This chain connects TRBV30 to TRBJ1-1; a possible D gene is TRBD1 (6 bases). Sequenced input: PBMCs. This TCR was recovered from a woman in her sixties with lung cancer. CDR3 sequence: CAWSGPGRGKAFF. CDR3 DNA sequence: TGTGCCTGGAGCGGCCCAGGAAGGGGGAAGGCTTTCTTT.